The 27 T cell receptor beta chains below all came from one sample that was sequenced in a study of blood T cell repertoires in COVID-19. Only in-frame clones appear in the TCRdb table, and some are missing; sequencing was by immunoSEQ multiplex PCR. The top ten hold 6.5% to 8% of the sample, which has about 15,000 clones, about 92% seen once. Sequencing input: peripheral blood. The receptors here all came from a human donor with active COVID-19. The donor label of this sample is uncertain.

The J gene is TRBJ1-6, the V gene TRBV9; D gene uncertain. Trimming removed 0 bases from V and 7 bases from J, with 8 bases in between. CDR1 and CDR2 from the germline V gene are SGDLS and YYNGEE. This CDR3 spans 14 amino acids. The CDR3 nucleotides are TGTGCCAGCAGCGTAGGTCAACAGAATTCACCCCTCCACTTT. Its protein product is CASSVGQQNSPLHF.

The V call is TRBV30, the J call TRBJ1-1; D is uncertain. From germline, CDR1 is GTSNPN and CDR2 SVGIG (reference sequence). There are 12 residues in the CDR3. Trimming took 2 bases from V and 0 from J, leaving 4 bases between them. CDR3 sequence (DNA): TGTGCCTGGAGTTCTATGAACACTGAAGCTTTCTTT. Translated, it gives CAWSSMNTEAFF. The entire variable domain, with the rest obtained from reference TRBV30 and TRBJ1-1, is as follows: SQTIHQWPATLVQPVGSPLSLECTVEGTSNPNLYWYRQAAGRGLQLLFYSVGIGQISSEVPQNLSASRPQDRQFILSSKKLLLSDSGFYLCAWSSMNTEAFFGQGTRLTVV.

The chain joins TRBV19 to TRBJ2-3; tentative D call: TRBD2 (6 bases). Trimming took off 3 bases at V and 4 bases at J, with 17 bases between the two ends. The CDR3 loop spans 16 amino acids. The germline gives CDR1 LNHDA, CDR2 SQIVND (reference sequence). In DNA, the CDR3 is TGTGCCAGTAGTATGGGCCTCCTGGGGGGTGCAGATACGCAGTATTTT. This codes for CASSMGLLGGADTQYF.

The rearrangement joins TRBV18 to TRBJ2-5, with 7 bases aligning to TRBD2. The CDR3 is made up of 15 amino acids. J was trimmed by 5 bases and V by 2 bases; bases with no gene match: 8. Germline CDR1 and CDR2: KGHSH and LQKENI. The CDR3: CASSPDRRGLETQYF. The CDR3 DNA reads TGTGCCAGCTCACCAGATCGGCGGGGGTTGGAGACCCAGTACTTC.

This clone was recorded only once. The rearrangement links TRBV12-3 or TRBV12-4 to TRBJ2-5; possibly TRBD1 for D (6 bases). The CDR3 totals 13 residues. Trimming removed 6 bases at V and 5 bases at J, with 13 bases between. The CDR3 loop is CASSLTGTETQYF. In DNA, the CDR3 is TGTGCCAGCAGCCTTACAGGGACCGAGACCCAGTACTTC.

J is TRBJ1-5 and V is TRBV7-2; D is ambiguous. The germline CDR1 and CDR2 sequences are SGHTA and FQGNSA. V lost 1 base and J lost 3, with 10 bases in between. The CDR3 runs to 15 residues. CDR3 loop: CASSLGGSSNQPQHF. CDR3 coding DNA: TGTGCCAGCAGCTTAGGCGGGAGCTCCAATCAGCCCCAGCATTTT.

The chain couples TRBV5-1 to TRBJ2-7; perhaps TRBD2 as D (5 bases). Germline V lookup: CDR1 SGHRS, CDR2 YFSETQ. The CDR3 spans 14 residues. The ends were cut back, 1 base at V and 1 base at J, with 9 bases in the middle. Here the CDR3 reads CASSLSGRSYEQYF. The CDR3 DNA reads TGCGCCAGCAGCTTGAGCGGCAGATCCTACGAGCAGTACTTC.

The genes are TRBV27 and TRBJ2-7; 9 bases are a match to TRBD1. CDR1 is MNHEY, CDR2 SMNVEV, per germline (reference sequence). This CDR3 has 13 amino acids. V gave up 5 bases and J gave up 4 bases; unmatched junction bases: 3. The CDR3 loop is CASSRGTGYEQYF. CDR3 coding DNA: TGTGCCAGCAGTCGCGGGACAGGGTACGAGCAGTACTTC.

The rearrangement joins TRBV5-1 to TRBJ2-5; 9 bases map to TRBD1. Germline V CDR1 and CDR2: SGHRS, YFSETQ. The CDR3 is 17 residues long. The trim removed 0 bases at V and 4 bases at J, leaving 10 bases unmatched. CDR3 coding DNA: TGCGCCAGCAGCTTGGGGGCCGCCGACAGGGGGTCAGAGACCCAGTACTTC. It specifies CASSLGAADRGSETQYF.

The genes are TRBV6-9 and TRBJ1-6; no clear D gene. CDR3 length: 10 residues. Between the trimmed V and J ends, which lost 8 bases and 7 bases, there was a span of 3 bases. CDR1 and CDR2 (germline): MNHGY, SVAAGI. As DNA, the CDR3 is TGTGCCAGCGTAAATTCACCCCTCCACTTT. Translated: CASVNSPLHF.

CDR3 in amino acids: CASSFYGTGLYNEQFF. Written as DNA, the CDR3 is TGTGCCAGCAGCTTTTATGGGACAGGGCTTTACAATGAGCAGTTCTTC. This chain connects TRBV7-2 to TRBJ2-1, with 9 positions matching TRBD1. The CDR3 has 16 residues. The V gene's germline CDR1 is SGHTA and CDR2 FQGNSA. The V gene end was trimmed by 3 bases and the J gene end by 4 bases; junction bases not matched to a gene: 7.

V is TRBV7-6 and J is TRBJ1-2; D is uncertain. V gave up 4 bases and J gave up 5 bases, with 20 bases separating them. CDR1 is SGHVS, CDR2 FNYEAQ, per germline. The CDR3 has 16 amino acids. The DNA for the CDR3 is TGTGCCAGCAGCTCGCTCCGAGGGAGTAGGGTTTATGGCTACACCTTC. It translates to CASSSLRGSRVYGYTF.

The chain links TRBV14 to TRBJ2-7; tentatively, D is TRBD2 (6 bases). V was shortened by 1 base and J by 4 bases, with 11 bases between the two germline ends. CDR3 size: 14 residues. The germline CDR1 and CDR2 sequences are SGHDN and FVKESK. The CDR3 region is CASSQVGRGYEQYF. CDR3 DNA sequence: TGTGCCAGCAGCCAAGTAGGTCGGGGGTACGAGCAGTACTTC.

The chain recombines TRBV6-2 or TRBV6-3 with TRBJ1-2; no firm D call. CDR3 length equals 12 residues. V lost 2 bases, J lost 8 bases, and 9 bases lay in between. Germline loops: CDR1 MNHEY, CDR2 SVGEGT. CDR3 residues: CASSYGARGYTF. CDR3 coding DNA: TGTGCCAGCAGTTACGGAGCTAGGGGCTACACCTTC.

The table lists this clone with a count of one. V usage is TRBV7-9 and J usage is TRBJ2-7, with 8 bases that match TRBD1. CDR1 and CDR2 (germline): SEHNR, FQNEAQ (reference sequence). Trimming removed 1 base from V and 1 base from J; junction bases left unmatched: 6. The CDR3 consists of 16 residues. This CDR3 is CASSLDGGQASYEQYF. CDR3 coding DNA: TGTGCCAGCAGCTTAGACGGGGGACAGGCTTCCTACGAGCAGTACTTC.

The genes are TRBV14 and TRBJ1-6; TRBD1 agrees at 8 bases. V trimming: 2 bases; J trimming: 7 bases; junction bases outside the gene matches: 1. CDR1 and CDR2 (germline): SGHDN, FVKESK. The length of the CDR3 is 14 residues. The CDR3 region has the DNA TGTGCCAGCAGCCAAAGACAGGGGAATTCACCCCTCCACTTT. Its protein product is CASSQRQGNSPLHF.

This chain joins TRBV11-2 and TRBJ1-4; D call uncertain. Trimming took off 1 base at V and 3 bases at J, with 3 bases between the two ends. CDR1 SGHAT and CDR2 FQNNGV come from the germline V gene. The CDR3 totals 13 residues. The CDR3 DNA sequence: TGTGCCAGCAGCTTAGGGCCTAATGAAAAACTGTTTTTT. This gives the protein CASSLGPNEKLFF.

V usage is TRBV5-1 and J usage is TRBJ2-3, with 10 nucleotides matching TRBD1. The germline gives CDR1 SGHRS, CDR2 YFSETQ. V trimming: 0 bases; J trimming: 8 bases; junction bases outside the gene matches: 9. The CDR3 loop spans 16 amino acids. The CDR3 sequence: CASSLGDRGPGSTQYF. CDR3 bases: TGCGCCAGCAGCTTGGGGGACAGGGGCCCCGGGAGTACGCAGTATTTT.

CDR3 region: CASSPGQGGYSNQPQHF. CDR3 nucleotides: TGTGCCAGCAGCCCGGGACAGGGAGGATATAGCAATCAGCCCCAGCATTTT. The V call is TRBV6-2 or TRBV6-3, the J call TRBJ1-5, with 9 bases aligning to TRBD1. The trim removed 6 bases at V and 0 bases at J, leaving 9 bases unmatched. Germline V gene lookup returns CDR1 MNHEY and CDR2 SVGEGT. There are 17 residues in the CDR3.

V gene TRBV6-5 combines with J gene TRBJ2-7; 9 bases line up with TRBD1. Unmatched junction bases numbered 2, after V lost 5 bases and J lost 3 bases. This CDR3 is 13 amino acids long. From germline, CDR1 is MNHEY and CDR2 SVGAGI. CDR3 protein: CASSPDRGYEQYF. The CDR3 DNA sequence: TGTGCCAGCAGTCCGGACAGGGGCTACGAGCAGTACTTC.

This clone was seen just once. The chain carries TRBV6-5 and TRBJ2-1; the match to TRBD2 covers 7 bases. This CDR3 comprises 13 residues. Germline lookup yields CDR1 MNHEY and CDR2 SVGAGI. Unmatched junction bases numbered 6, after V lost 6 bases and J lost 7 bases. CDR3 protein: CASRVAGGNEQFF. CDR3 bases: TGTGCCAGCAGAGTCGCCGGGGGGAATGAGCAGTTCTTC.

The rearrangement links TRBV5-1 to TRBJ2-1; 12 bases agree with TRBD2. V dropped 3 bases and J dropped 6; count of bases not matched to a gene: 7. The germline gives CDR1 SGHRS, CDR2 YFSETQ. The CDR3 extends over 16 amino acids. CDR3 residues: CASSSLAGGPSNEQFF. The CDR3 region has the DNA TGCGCCAGCAGCTCTCTAGCGGGAGGGCCAAGCAATGAGCAGTTCTTC. Supplemented by reference TRBV5-1 and TRBJ2-1, the full variable domain reads KAGVTQTPRYLIKTRGQQVTLSCSPISGHRSVSWYQQTPGQGLQFLFEYFSETQRNKGNFPGRFSGRQFSNSRSEMNVSTLELGDSALYLCASSSLAGGPSNEQFFGPGTRLTVL.

This rearrangement joins TRBV7-2 to TRBJ2-2; D gene unclear. The V and J ends lost 6 bases and 4 bases respectively, with 9 bases between them. This CDR3 has 13 residues. The V gene's germline CDR1 is SGHTA and CDR2 FQGNSA. CDR3 amino acids: CASREGVTGELFF. The CDR3 nucleotides are TGTGCCAGCAGGGAAGGAGTCACCGGGGAGCTGTTTTTT. The whole variable domain, filled in from reference TRBV7-2 and TRBJ2-2, reads GAGVSQSPSNKVTEKGKDVELRCDPISGHTALYWYRQSLGQGLEFLIYFQGNSAPDKSGLPSDRFSAERTGGSVSTLTIQRTQQEDSAVYLCASREGVTGELFFGEGSRLTVL.

The chain uses TRBV29-1 and TRBJ2-1; 12 bases are shared with TRBD2. V shed 4 bases and J 5 bases; nucleotides not matched to a gene: 0. The CDR3 has 13 amino acids. CDR1 SQVTM and CDR2 ANQGSEA come from the germline V gene. CDR3 region: CSVGTSGNNEQFF. The CDR3 DNA is TGCAGCGTTGGGACTAGCGGGAACAATGAGCAGTTCTTC.

The genes are TRBV3-1 (or the pseudogene TRBV3-2) and TRBJ2-1, with D tentatively TRBD1 (6 bases). The V end was cut by 2 bases, the J end by 1 base, with 6 bases between. Germline V gene sequence: CDR1 LGHDT, CDR2 YNNKEL (reference sequence). The CDR3 spans 14 residues. The CDR3 DNA follows: TGTGCCAGCAGCCAAACAGGGTCCTACAATGAGCAGTTCTTC. Its translation: CASSQTGSYNEQFF.

In this sample, this clone turned up once. The chain carries TRBV30 and TRBJ2-4, with 12 bases fitting TRBD1. After removal of 0 bases from V and 2 bases from J, the junction contained 5 bases not matched to a gene. The CDR3 consists of 17 residues. The V gene's germline CDR1 is GTSNPN and CDR2 SVGIG (reference sequence). CDR3 nucleotides: TGTGCCTGGAGTGTACGGGGACAGGGGGCGTCCAAAAACATTCAGTACTTC. This codes for CAWSVRGQGASKNIQYF.

The V and J genes are TRBV10-3 and TRBJ1-2; D not certain. The CDR3 is made up of 16 amino acids. Trimming removed 0 bases at V and 4 bases at J, with 15 bases between. Germline V gene sequence: CDR1 ENHRY, CDR2 SYGVKD. Here the CDR3 reads CAISESRGTDSYGYTF. The CDR3 bases are TGTGCCATCAGTGAGTCCCGAGGAACCGATTCCTATGGCTACACCTTC.